This is a list of T cell receptor beta chains from one sample in a study of blood T cell repertoires in COVID-19. Libraries were prepared by immunoSEQ multiplex PCR; TCRdb keeps only in-frame clonotypes and omits some of them. The sample gives 150,000 or so clones, around 80% of which show up once; more than 3% is in the top ten. Sequenced: PBMCs or T cells enriched from blood (not recorded which). The receptors derive from a woman aged 60-75 years who had recovered from COVID-19. Each CDR3 is given with its conserved first and last residue. D genes are given only for firm matches. Clone size is shown for a subset of rows, as once, few, many or a class of expanded clone.

TRBV10-3	.	.	TRBJ2-5	TGTGCCATCAGTGAGCCGAGGGTGAGAGAGACCCAGTACTTC	CAISEPRVRETQYF
TRBV29-1	TRBD2	.	TRBJ2-3	TGCAGCGTCTGGACTAGCGGGGGGGCTGCAGATACGCAGTATTTT	CSVWTSGGAADTQYF
TRBV19	.	.	TRBJ2-3	TGTGCCAGTAGTATGGAAGGAGGAGATACGCAGTATTTT	CASSMEGGDTQYF
TRBV4-1	.	.	TRBJ1-2	TGCGCCAGCAGCCAGGGCGCTGTAGGTTCCTCCTATGGCTACACCTTC	CASSQGAVGSSYGYTF
TRBV5-4	TRBD2	.	TRBJ2-7	TGTGCCAGCAGCTTGGGGAGCGGGGGGGCTACCTACGAGCAGTACTTC	CASSLGSGGATYEQYF
TRBV5-1	TRBD1	.	TRBJ1-1	TGCGCCAGCAGCGGGCGAGCAGGGGGTATTAACACTGAAGCTTTCTTT	CASSGRAGGINTEAFF
TRBV11-2	.	.	TRBJ2-5	TGTGCCAGCAGCTTACGGCGGCGGCCACAAGAGACCCAGTACTTC	CASSLRRRPQETQYF
TRBV5-1	.	.	TRBJ2-3	TGCGCCAGCAGCTTGGCCCCAGGTGGGGCCGGGGATACGCAGTATTTT	CASSLAPGGAGDTQYF
TRBV5-4	TRBD2	.	TRBJ2-3	TGTGCCAGCAGCTTGGCGGTAGCGGGGGGGCGAACAGATACGCAGTATTTT	CASSLAVAGGRTDTQYF
TRBV5-1	.	.	TRBJ2-3	TGCGCCAGCAGCTTCGGGGGGCCTACAGATACGCAGTATTTT	CASSFGGPTDTQYF
TRBV7-2	.	.	TRBJ2-1	TGTGCCAGCAGCTTAACCGGCAGGGATCGCGATGAGCAGTTCTTC	CASSLTGRDRDEQFF
TRBV2	.	.	TRBJ2-7	TGTGCCAGCAGTGCGCAGGACTACGAGCAGTACTTC	CASSAQDYEQYF
TRBV12-3/TRBV12-4	TRBD1	.	TRBJ1-3	TGTGCCAGCAGCCGTGGACAGGGAGGTTTAAATTTT	CASSRGQGGLNF
TRBV19	.	.	TRBJ1-1	TGTGCCAGTAGTATTAGTGCCAACACTGAAGCTTTCTTT	CASSISANTEAFF
TRBV9	TRBD1	.	TRBJ1-6	TGTGCCAGCAGACAAGACAGGGGACGGTCACCCCTCCACTTT	CASRQDRGRSPLHF
TRBV2	TRBD2	.	TRBJ2-7	TGTGCCAGCAGTGAACTAGCGGGGGGCTCCTACGAGCAGTACTTC	CASSELAGGSYEQYF
TRBV6-5	TRBD2	.	TRBJ2-2	TGTGCCAGCAGTTACTCCTTGGGGGGGGACGACGGGGAGCTGTTTTTT	CASSYSLGGDDGELFF
TRBV6-5	TRBD2	.	TRBJ2-3	TGTGCCAGCAGTTCCTTCTCCGGGGGGGCGACAGATACGCAGTATTTT	CASSSFSGGATDTQYF
TRBV19	TRBD1	.	TRBJ1-5	TGTGCCAGTAGTACTGGGACAGATCAGCCCCAGCATTTT	CASSTGTDQPQHF
TRBV7-2	.	.	TRBJ2-3	TGTGCCAGCAGCTTACACCCCGGGCTCGCGGGGCTCGAGACGCAGTATTTT	CASSLHPGLAGLETQYF
TRBV7-9	.	.	TRBJ1-2	TGTGCCAGCAGCTTTGGAGGCCTTAACTATGGCTACACCTTC	CASSFGGLNYGYTF
TRBV10-3	TRBD2	.	TRBJ2-1	TGTGCCATCAGTGGGGGGGGTAAGAATGAGCAGTTCTTC	CAISGGGKNEQFF
TRBV18	TRBD1	once	TRBJ2-1	TGTGCCAGCTCACCAGGGACAGGGACATCCTACAATGAGCAGTTCTTC	CASSPGTGTSYNEQFF
TRBV6-2/TRBV6-3	TRBD2	.	TRBJ2-2	TGTGCCAGCAGCAGGGGACTAGCGGCAGGCGGGGAGCTGTTTTTT	CASSRGLAAGGELFF
TRBV4-1	TRBD1	.	TRBJ1-1	TGCGCCAGCAGCCCGGGGACAGGGGGCTTGAAGAACACTGAAGCTTTCTTT	CASSPGTGGLKNTEAFF
TRBV27	.	few	TRBJ2-3	TGTGCCAGCAGTTTAAGTAGAGGGAAAGGCACAGATACGCAGTATTTT	CASSLSRGKGTDTQYF